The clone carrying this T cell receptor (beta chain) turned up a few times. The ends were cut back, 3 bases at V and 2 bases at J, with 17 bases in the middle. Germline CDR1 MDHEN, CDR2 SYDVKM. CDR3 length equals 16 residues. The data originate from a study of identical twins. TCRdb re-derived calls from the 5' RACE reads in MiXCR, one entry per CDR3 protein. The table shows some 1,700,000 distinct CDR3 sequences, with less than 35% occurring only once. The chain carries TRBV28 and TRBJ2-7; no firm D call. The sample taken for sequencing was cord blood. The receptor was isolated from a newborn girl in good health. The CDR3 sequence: CASSFRIWRSPYEQYF. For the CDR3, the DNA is TGTGCCAGCAGTTTTCGAATCTGGCGCTCCCCCTACGAGCAGTACTTC.